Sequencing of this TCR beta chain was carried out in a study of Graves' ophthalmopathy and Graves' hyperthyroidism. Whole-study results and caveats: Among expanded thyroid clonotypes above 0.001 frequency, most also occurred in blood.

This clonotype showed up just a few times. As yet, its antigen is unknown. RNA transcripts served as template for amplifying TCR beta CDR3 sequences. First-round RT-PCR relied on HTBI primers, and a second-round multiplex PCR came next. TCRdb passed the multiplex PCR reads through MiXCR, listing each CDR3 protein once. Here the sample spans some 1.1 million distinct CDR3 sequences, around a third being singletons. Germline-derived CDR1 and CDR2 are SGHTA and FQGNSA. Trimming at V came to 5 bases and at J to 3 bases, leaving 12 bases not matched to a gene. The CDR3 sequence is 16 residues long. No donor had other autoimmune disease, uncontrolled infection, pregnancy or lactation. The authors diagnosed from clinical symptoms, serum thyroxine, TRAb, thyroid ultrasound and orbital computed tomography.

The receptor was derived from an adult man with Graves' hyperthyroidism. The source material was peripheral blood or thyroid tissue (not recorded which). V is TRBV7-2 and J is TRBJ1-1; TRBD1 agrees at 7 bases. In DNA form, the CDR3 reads TGTGCCAGCAGCCCCCACGCCCGGGACAGCCACACTGAAGCTTTCTTT. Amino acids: CASSPHARDSHTEAFF. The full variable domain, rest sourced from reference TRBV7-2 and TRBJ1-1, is GAGVSQSPSNKVTEKGKDVELRCDPISGHTALYWYRQSLGQGLEFLIYFQGNSAPDKSGLPSDRFSAERTGGSVSTLTIQRTQQEDSAVYLCASSPHARDSHTEAFFGQGTRLTVV.